This T cell receptor (beta chain) is drawn from a study of tumor-infiltrating lymphocytes in primary liver carcinoma. Whole-study results and caveats: Top-250-clone fractions were significantly higher in tumors than in blood (p = 0.039).

Note on this clonotype: Its antigen is currently unknown. A clone one base away is much larger, so this may be a read error.

The V gene lost 1 base and the J gene lost 6 bases, with 12 bases spanning the gap. This CDR3 contains 14 residues. Investigators took RNA and DNA out together from 20-30 mg of unsorted bulk tissue. Patients were chronically HBV-infected and treatment-naive. The proportion of viable tumor cells exceeded 85% in every tumor sample. From roughly 0.5 ug total RNA, TCR beta cDNA was generated with a primer in the constant region. Three nested multiplex PCR rounds of slightly modified ARM-PCR generated TCR beta libraries. Rounds one and two of PCR, each of about 10 cycles, were primed with TRBV1-TRBV30 forward primers and a C-beta reverse primer. TCRdb reanalysed the multiplex PCR reads using MiXCR and keeps one entry per CDR3 protein. The sample lists roughly 120,000 distinct CDR3 sequences; 60% to 75% were seen once.

J is TRBJ2-5 and V is TRBV12-3 or TRBV12-4, with D perhaps matching TRBD2 (5 bases). The sequenced material came from liver tumor tissue from sampling region 3. Described subset: tumor region T3, left-lateral pole. This TCR derives from a woman aged 55-75 years with primary liver carcinoma and hepatitis B virus infection. The CDR3 DNA reads as TGTGCCAGCAGTTTAGGACTACCGGGAAAGACCCAGTACTTC. The encoded protein is CASSLGLPGKTQYF.